This T cell receptor beta chain was sequenced during a study of shared clonotypes between healthy human individuals. The CDR3 is made up of 13 amino acids. The V gene lost 2 bases and the J gene lost 7 bases, with 12 bases spanning the gap. Germline assignment: CDR1 GTSNPN and CDR2 SVGIG (reference sequence). As to this clone: Antigen unknown. With a far larger clone one base away, a read error is the likely cause.

General observations from the study: Clonotype sharing among the donors was expected to vary with sequencing depth.

Original methodology: Quality scores were absent from the junction-only immunoSEQ sequences, so filtering differed. Produced via immunoSEQ multiplex PCR; TCRdb's table is partial and in-frame only. For V, J and clone size, that table is used; D and trimming come from the DNA. Of over 400,000 clones in the sample, over 75% were seen once. The chain recombines TRBV30 with TRBJ1-5, with a weak D call TRBD1 (5 bases). The sequenced sample was PBMCs. This TCR was sampled from a woman aged 40 to 55 in good health. Some clones in this sample may be carry-over from other donors' samples. CDR3 bases: TGTGCCTGGAGTTTACTTGGGGACCAGCCCCAGCATTTT. It codes for CAWSLLGDQPQHF.